The 19 T cell receptor beta chains listed next were all sequenced from one sample in a study of response to subunit inactivated influenza vaccine. TCRdb recomputed calls from the RT-PCR reads with MiXCR, one row per CDR3 protein. The sample lists around 650,000 distinct CDR3 sequences, less than 20% seen once, with 9.5% to 13% in the top ten. The specimen was PBMCs from blood, collected about 11 days after vaccination. The origin of the receptors is a man between 45 and 60 years old who received an inactivated influenza vaccine.

The V call is TRBV4-2, the J call TRBJ2-7, with D unclear. The CDR3 extends over 13 amino acids. In germline, CDR1 is LGHNA, CDR2 YNFKEQ. The germline V and J ends were trimmed by 4 bases and 0 bases, with 7 bases remaining between them. CDR3 residues: CASSPTASYEQYF. For the CDR3, the DNA is TGTGCCAGCAGCCCTACAGCCTCCTACGAGCAGTACTTC.

The V call is TRBV7-2, the J call TRBJ1-2; D remains unclear. V lost 5 bases and J lost 7, with 14 bases in between. Germline V gene data show CDR1 as SGHTA and CDR2 as FQGNSA. The CDR3 loop spans 13 amino acids. Here the CDR3 DNA reads TGTGCCAGCAGCCATTCTGGACGGATTGGCTACACCTTC. Protein product: CASSHSGRIGYTF.

This clonotype was picked up a small number of times. V and J are TRBV7-3 and TRBJ2-7; D perhaps matches TRBD2 (6 bases). Germline lookup yields CDR1 SGHTA and CDR2 FQGTGA. The V end was cut by 3 bases, the J end by 2 bases, with 14 bases between. The CDR3 covers 15 residues. DNA for the CDR3: TGTGCCAGCAGCTTCTCAGCGGGTAGCACCTACGAGCAGTACTTC. Translating gives CASSFSAGSTYEQYF.

This clonotype was found a few times. V usage is TRBV20-1 and J usage is TRBJ1-2, with a weak D call TRBD1 (6 bases). Trimming removed 8 bases at V and 6 bases at J, with 13 bases between. Germline CDR1 DFQATT, CDR2 SNEGSKA (reference sequence). The CDR3 is 11 residues long. The CDR3 DNA reads as TGCAGTACCGGTAGGGGGAATGGCTACACCTTC. Its protein is CSTGRGNGYTF.

This clonotype has ten or more counts. CDR3 loop: CASSPHNEQFF. The CDR3 nucleotides read TGTGCCAGCAGCCCCCACAATGAGCAGTTCTTC. The chain links TRBV11-2 to TRBJ2-1; D is unclear. The V end was cut by 5 bases, the J end by 5 bases, with 4 bases between. The CDR3 length is 11 residues. The V gene's germline CDR1 is SGHAT and CDR2 FQNNGV.

The chain recombines TRBV5-1 with TRBJ2-5; D perhaps matches TRBD2 (5 bases). Germline V gene lookup returns CDR1 SGHRS and CDR2 YFSETQ. CDR3 size: 15 residues. V shed 0 bases and J shed 4 bases, with 13 bases lying between them. CDR3 coding DNA: TGCGCCAGCAGCTTGGGTATTGGCGAGGGAGAGACCCAGTACTTC. Translation: CASSLGIGEGETQYF.

This clonotype appeared a few times. The rearrangement uses TRBV6-5 and TRBJ1-2, with D possibly TRBD1 on 5 matching bases. Germline CDR1 is MNHEY and CDR2 is SVGAGI. V was pared by 0 bases and J by 8 bases, with 13 bases between. This CDR3 has 14 residues. CDR3 nucleotides: TGTGCCAGCAGTTACTCGAGGGGCCTAAGCGGCTACACCTTC. This sequence encodes CASSYSRGLSGYTF.

This clonotype was recorded at least ten times. The chain links TRBV12-3 or TRBV12-4 to TRBJ2-7; a possible D gene is TRBD1 (6 bases). The CDR3 contains 12 residues. Trimming shortened V by 4 bases and J by 4 bases, and 8 bases separated the two germline ends. As DNA, the CDR3 is TGTGCCAGCAGTTATCAGGGGTACGAGCAGTACTTC. It encodes CASSYQGYEQYF.

The genes are TRBV27 and TRBJ2-5, with D tentatively TRBD1 or TRBD2 (5 bases each). This CDR3 region has 15 residues. Per the germline V gene, CDR1 is MNHEY and CDR2 is SMNVEV (reference sequence). V shed 0 bases and J shed 2 bases, with 10 bases lying between them. The CDR3 sequence is CASSLSQGRQETQYF. As DNA, the CDR3 is TGTGCCAGCAGTTTATCGCAGGGACGGCAAGAGACCCAGTACTTC.

This clonotype was detected ten times or more. This sequence joins TRBV12-3 or TRBV12-4 and TRBJ2-1, with TRBD2 as a possible D gene (7 bases). V lost 8 bases, J lost 3 bases, and 14 bases lay in between. This CDR3 has 14 amino acids. CDR3 protein: CASHRGGGYNEQFF. CDR3 coding DNA: TGTGCCAGCCACAGAGGGGGGGGCTACAATGAGCAGTTCTTC.

This clonotype has only a few counts. CDR3 loop: CASSSPSGGYNEQFF. The CDR3 region has the DNA TGTGCCAGCAGCTCACCTAGCGGGGGTTACAATGAGCAGTTCTTC. The rearrangement joins TRBV12-3 or TRBV12-4 to TRBJ2-1; TRBD2 matches at 10 bases. CDR3 size: 15 residues. The junction had 6 bases not matched to a gene; V was cut back by 6 bases and J by 4 bases.

The chain has TRBV27 and TRBJ1-2; 10 bases line up with TRBD1. Germline CDR1 reads MNHEY; CDR2 reads SMNVEV (reference sequence). The CDR3 covers 18 residues. V dropped 6 bases and J dropped 3; count of bases not matched to a gene: 16. The CDR3 DNA reads TGTGCCAGCAGACAATTATCCGGGACAGGGGAGAAGTACTATGGCTACACCTTC. It yields the protein CASRQLSGTGEKYYGYTF.

The rearrangement uses TRBV19 and TRBJ1-1; D perhaps matches TRBD1 (6 bases). The V gene lost 7 bases and the J gene lost 0 bases, with 18 bases spanning the gap. The CDR3 is 16 amino acids. Germline V lookup: CDR1 LNHDA, CDR2 SQIVND (reference sequence). CDR3: CASTLRATGLNTEAFF. DNA of the CDR3: TGTGCCAGTACCTTGCGGGCGACAGGTCTGAACACTGAAGCTTTCTTT.

This clonotype was detected only a few times. This rearrangement joins TRBV7-9 to TRBJ2-4; TRBD2 matches at 12 bases. With V trimmed by 5 bases and J by 2 bases, 4 bases remained unmatched. Germline CDR1 reads SEHNR; CDR2 reads FQNEAQ (reference sequence). This CDR3 has 16 amino acids. Written as DNA, the CDR3 is TGTGCCAGCAGCCCGGGACTAGCGGGTTCCAAAAACATTCAGTACTTC. Translated, it gives CASSPGLAGSKNIQYF.

This clonotype appeared many times. The chain combines TRBV29-1 with TRBJ2-1; D is uncertain. Trimming took 5 bases from V and 15 from J, leaving 20 bases between them. The CDR3 runs 12 residues. The V gene's germline CDR1 is SQVTM and CDR2 ANQGSEA. This CDR3 reads CSVKYIWDYPFF. CDR3 DNA sequence: TGCAGCGTTAAGTATATCTGGGATTATCCGTTCTTC.

In its sample, this clonotype was seen a few times. The chain is built from TRBV7-9 and TRBJ2-1; TRBD2 is a possible D gene (6 bases). Trimming took 1 base from V and 3 from J, leaving 22 bases between them. The germline gives CDR1 SEHNR, CDR2 FQNEAQ (reference sequence). The CDR3 is 19 residues long. In DNA, the CDR3 is TGTGCCAGCAGCTTAGTGGTACAATCCGGGACTCGACGCTACAATGAGCAGTTCTTC. Its protein is CASSLVVQSGTRRYNEQFF.

A few counts support this clonotype. This chain connects TRBV6-1 to TRBJ2-5, with 9 bases that match TRBD1. V was clipped by 5 bases and J by 5 bases; unmatched bases: 6. CDR1 is MNHNS and CDR2 is SASEGT in the germline V gene. The CDR3 contains 14 residues. CDR3 DNA sequence: TGTGCCAGCAGTCCGAACAGGGGGCGGGAGACCCAGTACTTC. The encoded protein is CASSPNRGRETQYF.

The chain has TRBV7-2 and TRBJ1-6; a weak D match, TRBD1 (5 bases). Trimming took off 1 base at V and 7 bases at J, with 5 bases between the two ends. The CDR3 has 13 amino acids. CDR1 is SGHTA and CDR2 is FQGNSA in the germline V gene. The DNA of the CDR3 is TGTGCCAGCAGCTTAGGACAGAATTCACCCCTCCACTTT. Translated, it gives CASSLGQNSPLHF.

The rearrangement uses TRBV24-1 and TRBJ1-2; 9 positions match TRBD1. V was pared by 5 bases and J by 7 bases, with 4 bases of the junction left unmatched. The CDR3 is 13 residues long. The V gene's germline CDR1 is KGHDR and CDR2 SFDVKD. CDR3 region: CATSGGQGIGYTF. The CDR3 DNA reads TGTGCCACCAGTGGGGGACAGGGAATTGGCTACACCTTC.